This entry lists 32 T cell receptor beta chains sequenced from one sample in a study of CD8+ T cells in alopecia areata. Reverse transcription of extracted RNA yielded cDNA, which provided the sequencing template. Some clones are missing from TCRdb's copy, which holds only in-frame ones; the method was immunoSEQ multiplex PCR. The repertoire holds 150,000 to 200,000 clones, with around three fifths as singletons. This sample's treatment: oral pan-JAK inhibitor, 5-10 mg twice daily. This material consisted of CD4+ T cells sorted from blood, taken at week 4, from a patient treated with tofacitinib. The source of these receptors is a human donor with alopecia areata.

The genes are TRBV6-6 and TRBJ2-7; TRBD1 might be the D (6 bases). Germline CDR1 is MNHNY and CDR2 is SVGAGI (reference sequence). V lost 5 bases and J lost 5, with 10 bases in between. This CDR3 region has 12 residues. CDR3 bases: TGTGCCAGCAGTCACAGGGTTCACGAGCAGTACTTC. Encoded protein: CASSHRVHEQYF.

This clone has only one observation. Here the CDR3 reads CAISEAGHGRYKQYF. In nucleotides, the CDR3 is TGTGCCATCAGTGAAGCCGGGCACGGTAGATACAAGCAGTACTTC. The chain joins TRBV10-3 to TRBJ2-7; the D is unclear. Germline CDR1 and CDR2: ENHRY and SYGVKD. Trimming removed 3 bases from V and 8 bases from J, with 20 bases in between. The CDR3 is 15 residues long.

The rearrangement uses TRBV30 and TRBJ1-5; 7 nucleotides align to TRBD1. The CDR3 contains 13 residues. Germline loops: CDR1 GTSNPN, CDR2 SVGIG (reference sequence). V shed 3 bases and J 6 bases; nucleotides not matched to a gene: 5. CDR3 nucleotide sequence: TGTGCCTGGAGCAGGGGGGGAATTCAGCCCCAGCATTTT. Its translation is CAWSRGGIQPQHF.

The chain links TRBV9 to TRBJ1-6; D remains ambiguous. The V gene lost 4 bases and the J gene lost 7 bases, with 9 bases spanning the gap. Germline loops: CDR1 SGDLS, CDR2 YYNGEE. The CDR3 runs 13 residues. This chain's CDR3 is CASSSGPNSPLHF. DNA of the CDR3: TGTGCCAGCAGCTCCGGGCCCAATTCACCCCTCCACTTT.

The chain joins TRBV2 to TRBJ1-5; D is ambiguous. Per the germline V gene, CDR1 is SNHLY and CDR2 is FYNNEI. CDR3 length: 13 amino acids. The V end was cut by 3 bases, the J end by 4 bases, with 7 bases between. For the CDR3, the DNA is TGTGCCAGCAGTGATCCGGGAAATCAGCCCCAGCATTTT. It translates to CASSDPGNQPQHF.

This clone turned up a few times. The CDR3 DNA reads as TGCAGCGCCCTAGGGGGGCGACGGTTGTACTTC. Translated: CSALGGRRLYF. The chain recombines TRBV29-1 with TRBJ2-4; tentatively, D is TRBD1 or TRBD2 (6 bases each). Trimming removed 7 bases from V and 15 bases from J, with 19 bases in between. Germline V gene sequence: CDR1 SQVTM, CDR2 ANQGSEA. This CDR3 has 11 residues. Full variable domain (missing parts from reference TRBV29-1 and TRBJ2-4): SAVISQKPSRDICQRGTSLTIQCQVDSQVTMMFWYRQQPGQSLTLIATANQGSEATYESGFVIDKFPISRPNLTFSTLTVSNMSPEDSSIYLCSALGGRRLYFGAGTRLSVL.

The gene calls are TRBV27 and TRBJ1-5, with 8 bases matching TRBD1. CDR1 and CDR2 (germline): MNHEY, SMNVEV (reference sequence). V was clipped by 5 bases and J by 4 bases; unmatched bases: 4. This CDR3 is 14 amino acids long. CDR3 loop: CASSRTGWNQPQHF. The CDR3 DNA reads as TGTGCCAGCAGTCGGACAGGGTGGAATCAGCCCCAGCATTTT.

This clone was recorded a few times. DNA for the CDR3: TGTGCCAGCAGCAAGCAACTCCGGGACAGGGGGCGATCCTATAATTCACCCCTCCACTTT. This gives the protein CASSKQLRDRGRSYNSPLHF. The rearrangement links TRBV13 to TRBJ1-6; 12 bases line up with TRBD1. After removal of 5 bases from V and 1 base from J, the junction contained 12 bases not matched to a gene. The germline V gene encodes CDR1 PRHDT and CDR2 FYEKMQ (reference sequence). The CDR3 is 20 residues long.

The chain couples TRBV29-1 to TRBJ2-4; D is uncertain. The CDR3 length is 15 residues. The V and J ends lost 2 bases and 2 bases respectively, with 13 bases between them. CDR1 and CDR2 (germline): SQVTM, ANQGSEA. The CDR3 loop reads CSVELGSRSKNIQYF. CDR3 nucleotides: TGCAGCGTTGAACTAGGCAGTCGGTCCAAAAACATTCAGTACTTC.

As DNA, the CDR3 is TGTGCCTGGAGCGTACTGGGCTCTGGGGCCAACGTCCTGACTTTC. This sequence encodes CAWSVLGSGANVLTF. The chain links TRBV30 to TRBJ2-6, with D unresolved. The CDR3 contains 15 residues. V lost 3 bases to trimming and J lost 0 bases, with 9 bases between them. Germline V gene data show CDR1 as GTSNPN and CDR2 as SVGIG (reference sequence).

This clone has more than one count but fewer than ten. The chain carries TRBV7-8 and TRBJ2-1; the D gene is possibly TRBD1 (8 bases). This CDR3 comprises 14 residues. The V end lost 3 bases, the J end lost 8 bases, and 14 bases lay between the germline ends. Per the germline V gene, CDR1 is SGHVS and CDR2 is FQNEAQ. The CDR3 DNA reads TGTGCCAGCAGCTTGCGGACAGGGAGGGATGAGCAGTTCTTC. This encodes CASSLRTGRDEQFF.

The genes are TRBV5-1 and TRBJ2-3, with a weak D call TRBD2 (5 bases). Germline CDR1 reads SGHRS; CDR2 reads YFSETQ. This CDR3 comprises 14 residues. With 1 base removed from V and 3 bases from J, the gap between germline ends came to 9 bases. The CDR3 sequence: CASSLPDSTDTQYF. The CDR3, as DNA: TGCGCCAGCAGCTTGCCGGACTCGACAGATACGCAGTATTTT. Full variable domain (remainder filled in from reference TRBV5-1 and TRBJ2-3): KAGVTQTPRYLIKTRGQQVTLSCSPISGHRSVSWYQQTPGQGLQFLFEYFSETQRNKGNFPGRFSGRQFSNSRSEMNVSTLELGDSALYLCASSLPDSTDTQYFGPGTRLTVL.

The chain employs TRBV30 and TRBJ2-7; the D call may be TRBD1 or TRBD2 (5 bases each). V dropped 0 bases and J dropped 10 bases, with 19 bases sitting between them. The germline gives CDR1 GTSNPN, CDR2 SVGIG (reference sequence). This CDR3 has 14 amino acids. The CDR3 sequence: CAWSVNLRDPEQYF. The CDR3 nucleotides read TGTGCCTGGAGTGTCAACCTCCGGGACCCGGAACAGTACTTC. The full variable domain, in which reference TRBV30 and TRBJ2-7 provide the parts outside the CDR3, is SQTIHQWPATLVQPVGSPLSLECTVEGTSNPNLYWYRQAAGRGLQLLFYSVGIGQISSEVPQNLSASRPQDRQFILSSKKLLLSDSGFYLCAWSVNLRDPEQYFGPGTRLTVT.

The J gene is TRBJ2-3, the V gene TRBV29-1; D perhaps matches TRBD2 (6 bases). V was clipped by 4 bases and J by 2 bases, with 13 bases between them. The CDR3 loop spans 14 amino acids. CDR1 and CDR2 from the germline V gene are SQVTM and ANQGSEA. CDR3: CSVGISGFTDTQYF. DNA for the CDR3: TGCAGCGTTGGAATTAGCGGCTTCACAGATACGCAGTATTTT.

The V call is TRBV27, the J call TRBJ2-1, with a weak D call TRBD1 (6 bases). The CDR3 totals 14 residues. Germline values: CDR1 MNHEY, CDR2 SMNVEV (reference sequence). The ends were cut back, 7 bases at V and 5 bases at J, with 15 bases in the middle. The CDR3 DNA sequence: TGTGCCAGCACCGGGCAGGGGCGACACAATGAGCAGTTCTTC. This gives the protein CASTGQGRHNEQFF.

This clone came up once. The chain has TRBV30 and TRBJ2-5; D could derive from TRBD1 or TRBD2 (6 bases each). Trimming left V 2 bases short and J 6 bases short, with 16 bases between. The CDR3 runs 14 residues. Germline CDR1 reads GTSNPN; CDR2 reads SVGIG (reference sequence). In nucleotides, the CDR3 is TGTGCCTGGAGTATCGGGGGCGAACTCAAGACCCAGTACTTC. This encodes CAWSIGGELKTQYF.

The rearrangement joins TRBV2 to TRBJ2-5, with 8 bases fitting TRBD2. CDR3 length: 13 amino acids. CDR1 and CDR2 from the germline V gene are SNHLY and FYNNEI. V gave up 6 bases and J gave up 5 bases; unmatched junction bases: 5. CDR3 loop: CASSGGAGETQYF. The CDR3 DNA is TGTGCCAGCAGCGGGGGGGCTGGGGAGACCCAGTACTTC.

The chain employs TRBV7-2 and TRBJ2-7, with no clear D. CDR1 is SGHTA and CDR2 is FQGNSA in the germline V gene. This CDR3 has 13 amino acids. The V and J ends lost 2 bases and 1 base respectively, with 6 bases between them. The CDR3 is CASSLSRSYEQYF. CDR3 nucleotides: TGTGCCAGCAGCTTAAGTCGATCCTACGAGCAGTACTTC.

This clone was detected a few times. The chain employs TRBV25-1 and TRBJ2-1; D may be TRBD2 (5 bases). Germline V gene data show CDR1 as MGHDK and CDR2 as SYGVNS. The CDR3 length is 16 residues. The V end lost 3 bases, the J end lost 1 base, and 13 bases lay between the germline ends. The CDR3: CASSDPHRRSYNEQFF. The DNA for the CDR3 is TGTGCCAGCAGTGACCCACACCGGAGGTCCTACAATGAGCAGTTCTTC.

This clone was seen only a few times. J is TRBJ1-3 and V is TRBV7-2; tentatively, D is TRBD1 (5 bases). Trimming took 2 bases from V and 5 from J, leaving 7 bases between them. The germline CDR1 and CDR2 sequences are SGHTA and FQGNSA. The CDR3 has 13 residues. The CDR3 coding sequence is TGTGCCAGCAGCTTATGGGGCCGAAACACCATATATTTT. Protein sequence: CASSLWGRNTIYF.

The J gene is TRBJ2-1, the V gene TRBV29-1; TRBD2 might be the D (5 bases). Trimming removed 5 bases from V and 0 bases from J, with 14 bases in between. This CDR3 has 15 residues. Germline values: CDR1 SQVTM, CDR2 ANQGSEA. The CDR3 sequence is CSVPPTGSSYNEQFF. DNA of the CDR3: TGCAGCGTTCCACCGACTGGGAGCTCCTACAATGAGCAGTTCTTC.

The chain joins TRBV30 to TRBJ1-2; 8 nucleotides agree with TRBD1. Germline CDR1 and CDR2: GTSNPN and SVGIG (reference sequence). V gave up 2 bases and J gave up 7 bases; unmatched junction bases: 15. This CDR3 has 16 amino acids. The DNA of the CDR3 is TGTGCCTGGAGTCGAACGACAGGGGCGGCTGCTGGTGGCTACACCTTC. Translated: CAWSRTTGAAAGGYTF.

The CDR3: CASSEATDLYGYTF. DNA for the CDR3: TGTGCCAGCAGTGAAGCGACGGATCTCTATGGCTACACCTTC. This sequence joins TRBV2 and TRBJ1-2; no clear D. Germline CDR1 SNHLY, CDR2 FYNNEI. Trimming removed 0 bases at V and 4 bases at J, with 9 bases between. The CDR3 is 14 amino acids.

This clone was picked up many times. This CDR3 reads CASSDRLSGNTIYF. The CDR3 bases are TGTGCCAGCAGCGACAGGCTCTCTGGAAACACCATATATTTT. The chain links TRBV7-9 to TRBJ1-3; a weak D match, TRBD1 (6 bases). The CDR3 extends over 14 amino acids. V shed 5 bases and J shed 0 bases, with 8 bases lying between them. CDR1 is SEHNR and CDR2 is FQNEAQ in the germline V gene (reference sequence).

The chain employs TRBV5-1 and TRBJ2-3; D call uncertain. V lost 6 bases and J 0 bases, leaving 8 bases between the germline ends. From germline, CDR1 is SGHRS and CDR2 YFSETQ. CDR3 length equals 13 residues. The CDR3 protein is CASTYSSTDTQYF. CDR3 in DNA: TGCGCCAGCACCTATTCTAGCACAGATACGCAGTATTTT.

The V gene is TRBV7-2, the J gene TRBJ1-6; D perhaps matches TRBD1 (6 bases). The CDR3 covers 14 residues. Trimming pared 6 bases from V and 9 bases from J, leaving 15 bases between. Per germline, CDR1 SGHTA and CDR2 FQGNSA. CDR3 in amino acids: CASSLEQGFSPLHF. The DNA of the CDR3 is TGTGCCAGCAGTTTGGAGCAGGGGTTTTCACCCCTCCACTTT.

The chain couples TRBV25-1 to TRBJ1-2; D unclear. The germline V and J ends were trimmed by 6 bases and 8 bases, with 13 bases remaining between them. CDR1 is MGHDK, CDR2 SYGVNS, per germline. The CDR3 consists of 12 residues. CDR3 amino acids: CASRAGEWGYTF. CDR3 DNA: TGTGCCAGCAGGGCAGGAGAATGGGGCTACACCTTC.

This clone is deemed medium-sized (0.01 to 0.1%). The sample carries other DNA sequences with the same CDR3. The CDR3 region is CASSLGTDYGYTF. CDR3 in DNA: TGTGCCAGCAGCTTAGGGACAGATTATGGCTACACCTTC. The gene calls are TRBV7-9 and TRBJ1-2, with D possibly TRBD1 on 6 matching bases. This CDR3 spans 13 amino acids. Trimming pared 1 base from V and 5 bases from J, leaving 8 bases between. Germline CDR1 is SEHNR and CDR2 is FQNEAQ (reference sequence).

There are a few counts of this clone. The chain employs TRBV23-1 and TRBJ1-6, with D tentatively TRBD1 (6 bases). TRBV23-1 counts as an open reading frame of uncertain function. The CDR3 runs to 14 residues. V was cut by 2 bases and J by 19 bases, with 21 bases left in between. DNA of the CDR3: TGCGCCAGCAGTCAAAGCAGGGGTTTCTCTAATGCTCACTTT. Translated: CASSQSRGFSNAHF.

J is TRBJ2-1 and V is TRBV6-6; 8 bases are a match to TRBD1. The junction had 6 bases not matched to a gene; V was cut back by 2 bases and J by 15 bases. This CDR3 region has 12 residues. Germline V CDR1 and CDR2: MNHNY, SVGAGI (reference sequence). Written as DNA, the CDR3 is TGTGCCAGCAGTTACGGGGGACAGGACTTGTTCTTC. Its protein product is CASSYGGQDLFF.

This chain uses TRBV5-4 with TRBJ1-2; tentative D call: TRBD1 (6 bases). Trimming took 2 bases from V and 7 from J, leaving 12 bases between them. Germline CDR1 is SGHNT and CDR2 is YYREEE (reference sequence). CDR3 length: 13 residues. Here the CDR3 reads CASSFPGAGGYTF. The CDR3 DNA is TGTGCCAGCAGCTTCCCGGGGGCAGGTGGCTACACCTTC.

V gene TRBV28 combines with J gene TRBJ2-2; D not resolved. The V gene's germline CDR1 is MDHEN and CDR2 SYDVKM. The CDR3 is made up of 11 amino acids. V gave up 7 bases and J gave up 6 bases, with 6 bases separating them. The CDR3 nucleotides read TGTGCCAGCAAGCAACCCGGGGAGCTGTTTTTT. This translates into CASKQPGELFF. Variable domain in full (rest from reference TRBV28 and TRBJ2-2): DVKVTQSSRYLVKRTGEKVFLECVQDMDHENMFWYRQDPGLGLRLIYFSYDVKMKEKGDIPEGYSVSREKKERFSLILESASTNQTSMYLCASKQPGELFFGEGSRLTVL.